The rows below give T cell receptor beta chains drawn from one sample of a study of cytomegalovirus exposure and HLA in healthy donors. This table comes from immunoSEQ multiplex PCR, and its TCRdb copy is limited to in-frame clones, with some not included. The sample shows about 100,000 clones, less than 85% of them seen only once. Input material: PBMCs. The receptors originated from an older woman in good health and CMV-seropositive. Both conserved end residues are part of each CDR3. A clone size is listed for some rows: how often the clone was seen (once, few, many), or a class if it is expanded.

>-|TRBV6-5|13|TRBJ1-2
CASAPGANYGYTF
>-|TRBV5-1|14|TRBJ1-1
CASSLRGQDTEAFF
>once|TRBV6-6|14|TRBJ1-2
CASTAGILDYGYTF
>-|TRBV28|16|TRBJ2-7
CASSLTPGQESYEQYF
>-|TRBV13|14|-
CASSYGQGSYEQYF
>few|TRBV6-1|13|TRBJ1-2
CASSLEGSYGYTF
>-|TRBV7-2|16|TRBJ1-5
CASSFRPGGANQPQHF
>-|TRBV7-9|14|TRBJ1-6
CASSPQAFNSPLHF
>-|TRBV7-3|18|TRBJ2-1
CASSPTLDRGPSYNEQFF
>-|TRBV11-2|14|TRBJ1-4
CASTPQGELGKLFF
>-|TRBV9|13|TRBJ1-2
CASSALTGASYTF
>-|TRBV29-1|13|TRBJ2-6
CSVSLQGANVLTF
>-|TRBV10-3|14|TRBJ2-7
CAISDSGNPYEQYF
>-|TRBV4-2|14|TRBJ2-1
CASSQDGTSNEQFF
>-|TRBV7-3|19|TRBJ2-6
CASSLEAGGPISGANVLTF
>-|TRBV9|16|TRBJ2-2
CASSENMGAKPGELFF
>-|TRBV4-1|16|TRBJ2-2
CASSRGGLVAAGELFF
>-|TRBV10-1|15|TRBJ2-7
CASSAGTSGPYEQYF
>-|TRBV19|16|TRBJ1-5
CASSRGAHYSNQPQHF
>-|TRBV7-3|14|TRBJ2-7
CASSLGPGTYEQYF
>-|TRBV28|14|TRBJ1-2
CASSGAPGARDYTF
>-|TRBV10-3|14|TRBJ2-7
CAISLGQRPTKQYF
>-|TRBV6-1|14|TRBJ1-5
CASRETGGGQPQHF
>once|TRBV27|16|TRBJ2-3
CASSLSGTSGTYTQYF